This is a list of T cell receptor beta chains from one sample in a study of CD8 T cells in ankylosing spondylitis. Via MiXCR, TCRdb re-called the 5' RACE reads, giving one row per CDR3 protein. The sample yields more than 150,000 distinct CDR3 sequences, approximately 18% seen once. Sequencing was done on a sample of blood, either unsorted or a sorted T cell fraction (not recorded which). The receptors were sampled from a male donor under 30 with ankylosing spondylitis or in good health (not recorded which). Each CDR3 is given with its conserved first and last residue. The D gene is left open where the match is weak. Only part of the rows carry a size: once, few, many, or a class if the clone is expanded.

16,TRBV7-8,TRBJ1-1,TRBD1,-,TGTGCCAGCAGCTTAGGTTCAGGGGGAATGAACACTGAAGCTTTCTTT,CASSLGSGGMNTEAFF
13,TRBV20-1,TRBJ2-2,-,many,TGCAGTGCTACCATTTTGAACACCGGGGACCTGTTTTTT,CSATILNTGDLFF
13,TRBV20-1,TRBJ2-2,-,few,TGCAGTGCTAGGGGGCTCGACACCGGGGAGCTGTTTTTT,CSARGLDTGELFF
15,TRBV12-3/TRBV12-4,TRBJ2-1,-,many,TGTGCCAGCAGGTCACCCCGGACGTCGTACAATGAGCAGTTCTTC,CASRSPRTSYNEQFF
19,TRBV11-3,TRBJ2-3,TRBD1,-,TGTGCCAGCAGCTTGCCACTCGACAGGGCAGTACCTAGCACAGATACGCAGTATTTT,CASSLPLDRAVPSTDTQYF
15,TRBV4-1,TRBJ2-1,-,many,TGCGCCAGCAGCCCTGCCGGGACACCTGACGATGAGCAGTTCTTC,CASSPAGTPDDEQFF
15,TRBV5-5,TRBJ2-2,-,many,TGTGCCAGCAGCTTGGAAAGGGACCGTACCGGGGAGCTGTTTTTT,CASSLERDRTGELFF
18,TRBV29-1,TRBJ2-1,TRBD2,few,TGCAGCGGCAGGGGACTAGTGGGGCCCAGGATGAGGGACAATGAGCAGTTCTTC,CSGRGLVGPRMRDNEQFF
13,TRBV7-2,TRBJ2-3,-,many,TGTGCCAGCGAGAGGACAGCAGGAGATACGCAGTATTTT,CASERTAGDTQYF
16,TRBV5-5,TRBJ2-2,-,many,TGTGCCAGCAGCTTGTTTAGGACCAGCAACACCGGGGAGCTGTTTTTT,CASSLFRTSNTGELFF
13,TRBV5-1,TRBJ2-5,-,many,TGCGCCAGCAGCTTTCAGACCTCAGGGACCCAGTACTTC,CASSFQTSGTQYF
16,TRBV9,TRBJ2-5,TRBD2,many,TGTGCCAGCAGCGCCCTTGGGTCGGGAGGGCCAGAGACCCAGTACTTC,CASSALGSGGPETQYF
15,TRBV7-6,TRBJ1-5,-,many,TGTGCCAGCAGCTTAGGTACAGGTGACAATCAGCCCCAGCATTTT,CASSLGTGDNQPQHF
14,TRBV20-1,TRBJ2-3,TRBD2,-,TGCAGTGCTATCACTAGCGGGAGAACAGATACGCAGTATTTT,CSAITSGRTDTQYF
15,TRBV11-3,TRBJ2-1,-,few,TGTGCCAGCAGCCCTTTGGCGGGATTACACAATGAGCAGTTCTTC,CASSPLAGLHNEQFF
16,TRBV4-1,TRBJ1-2,-,many,TGCGCCAGCAGCCAAAGGGGAAGGGAGGTCCTCTATGGCTACACCTTC,CASSQRGREVLYGYTF
13,TRBV20-1,TRBJ1-5,-,-,TGCAGTGCCAGGACACCAGGGAAGCAGCCCCAGCATTTT,CSARTPGKQPQHF
14,TRBV12-3/TRBV12-4,TRBJ2-1,TRBD2,many,TGTGCCAGCCACCCTAGCGGGGCATACAATGAGCAGTTCTTC,CASHPSGAYNEQFF
13,TRBV5-1,TRBJ2-4,-,-,TGCGCCAGCAGCAAGGCGGGCAAAAACATTCAGTACTTC,CASSKAGKNIQYF
14,TRBV7-9,TRBJ2-1,-,many,TGTGCCAGCAGCTTAGAAGGTTCTTACAATGAGCAGTTCTTC,CASSLEGSYNEQFF
16,TRBV4-2,TRBJ2-1,-,many,TGTGCCAGCAGCCCTATTATAGCGACACAGACGGATGAGCAGTTCTTC,CASSPIIATQTDEQFF
13,TRBV5-5,TRBJ1-2,TRBD1,-,TGTGCCAGCAGGAAAAACACAGGGGACGGCTACACCTTC,CASRKNTGDGYTF
15,TRBV4-2,TRBJ2-7,-,many,TGTGCCAGCAGCCAAGGGTCGAGCGGAACCTACGAGCAGTACTTC,CASSQGSSGTYEQYF
14,TRBV20-1,TRBJ2-1,-,-,TGCAGTGGCACGTCGGAGGCAGGCCGAAATGAGCAGTTCTTC,CSGTSEAGRNEQFF
14,TRBV7-9,TRBJ2-2,-,-,TGTGCCAGCAGCCCGGAGGGGGGTACCGGGGAGCTGTTTTTT,CASSPEGGTGELFF
14,TRBV7-2,TRBJ2-5,-,-,TGTGCCAGCAGCCCAGGGGGGACCCCTAAGACCCAGTACTTC,CASSPGGTPKTQYF
15,TRBV20-1,TRBJ1-3,-,many,TGCAGTGCTAGAGGGGGGGCCGGTCCTGGAAACACCATATATTTT,CSARGGAGPGNTIYF
17,TRBV19,TRBJ2-1,-,-,TGTGCCAGTAGTATGGGCCCCCTTGTCAGCTCCTACAATGAGCAGTTCTTC,CASSMGPLVSSYNEQFF
15,TRBV7-7,TRBJ2-2,TRBD1,many,TGTGCCAGCAGCATCGGGACAGGGGGCACCGGGGAGCTGTTTTTT,CASSIGTGGTGELFF
13,TRBV9,TRBJ1-6,TRBD1,many,TGTGCCAGCGGACAGGGGGAGAAATCACCCCTCCACTTT,CASGQGEKSPLHF
15,TRBV5-5,TRBJ2-1,TRBD2,many,TGTGCCAGCAGCTCGGGAGGGGGCTCCTACAATGAGCAGTTCTTC,CASSSGGGSYNEQFF
16,TRBV3-1,TRBJ2-6,-,-,TGTGCCAGCAGCCACTACTCAGGGGCTGGGGCCAACGTCCTGACTTTC,CASSHYSGAGANVLTF
12,TRBV18,TRBJ2-3,-,many,TGCGCCAGCAGCCCCCAGGGAGATACGCAGTATTTT,CASSPQGDTQYF
12,TRBV3-1,TRBJ1-2,-,many,TGTGCCAGCAGCCAGGGATTAGGTGGCTACACCTTC,CASSQGLGGYTF
15,TRBV7-2,TRBJ2-1,TRBD1,many,TGTGCCAGCAGCCCCCGGGACAGGCGTACCAATGAGCAGTTCTTC,CASSPRDRRTNEQFF
15,TRBV6-1,TRBJ1-5,-,many,TGTGCCACCATCGGTGGGCAGATTAGCAATCAGCCCCAGCATTTT,CATIGGQISNQPQHF
16,TRBV7-6,TRBJ2-1,TRBD2,few,TGTGCCAGCTCGCCGGTAGCGGGAGGGTTCTACAATGAGCAGTTCTTC,CASSPVAGGFYNEQFF
14,TRBV15,TRBJ2-1,-,-,TGTGCCACCAGCAGTGGGGACGGCTACAATGAGCAGTTCTTC,CATSSGDGYNEQFF
15,TRBV11-2,TRBJ2-5,-,-,TGTGCCAGCAGCTTGGGACGGTCACGAGAGGAGACCCAGTACTTC,CASSLGRSREETQYF
15,TRBV13,TRBJ1-1,TRBD1,many,TGTGCCACATCGCCGGCGGGACAGGGGGACACTGAAGCTTTCTTT,CATSPAGQGDTEAFF
18,TRBV4-3,TRBJ2-6,-,many,TGCGCCAGCAGCCTTGGAGTCGGAGGACCCTCTGGGGCCAACGTCCTGACTTTC,CASSLGVGGPSGANVLTF
12,TRBV20-1,TRBJ2-1,-,-,TGCAGTGCTAGCCAGCGGGTCAATGAGCAGTTCTTC,CSASQRVNEQFF
12,TRBV20-1,TRBJ2-3,-,-,TGCAGTGCCCGCCTACACACAGATACGCAGTATTTT,CSARLHTDTQYF
16,TRBV5-1,TRBJ1-4,-,many,TGCGCCAGCAGCCTCCGGGCGACAGGATCCCATGAAAAACTGTTTTTT,CASSLRATGSHEKLFF
16,TRBV19,TRBJ1-4,TRBD1,many,TGTGCCAGTAGTCCTCGCCCCGGACAGGGCCGGGAAAAACTGTTTTTT,CASSPRPGQGREKLFF
16,TRBV27,TRBJ1-2,-,many,TGTGCCAGCAGTTTATCTTGGCTGGGCACTAACTATGGCTACACCTTC,CASSLSWLGTNYGYTF
11,TRBV29-1,TRBJ2-5,-,-,TGCAGCGTTGAAGAGAGGGAGACCCAGTACTTC,CSVEERETQYF
17,TRBV7-6,TRBJ1-5,-,-,TGTGCCAGCAGCTTAGAACCCAGGGTATCGAGCAATCAGCCCCAGCATTTT,CASSLEPRVSSNQPQHF
15,TRBV20-1,TRBJ2-5,TRBD1,many,TGCAGTGCTAGAGATGTGAAGGGGGCCCCGGAGACCCAGTACTTC,CSARDVKGAPETQYF
16,TRBV6-5,TRBJ1-2,TRBD1,many,TGTGCCAGCAGTTACACTTCAGGGGGCGGCGACTATGGCTACACCTTC,CASSYTSGGGDYGYTF
12,TRBV4-2,TRBJ1-2,-,many,TGTGCCAGCAGCCAAGCGGCAGGGCGCTACACCTTC,CASSQAAGRYTF
16,TRBV7-9,TRBJ2-5,-,many,TGTGCCAGCAGCTTAGAGAGTCAGGGGTCCCAAGAGACCCAGTACTTC,CASSLESQGSQETQYF
16,TRBV7-8,TRBJ1-5,-,many,TGTGCCAGCAGCGAAATACAGGGCGGTGGCAATCAGCCCCAGCATTTT,CASSEIQGGGNQPQHF
12,TRBV12-3/TRBV12-4,TRBJ2-1,-,many,TGTGCCAGCAGTGGACTAAACAATGAGCAGTTCTTC,CASSGLNNEQFF
17,TRBV5-4,TRBJ2-2,-,few,TGTGCCAGCAGCTCGGAGGGCGGAGCGACGAACACCGGGGAGCTGTTTTTT,CASSSEGGATNTGELFF